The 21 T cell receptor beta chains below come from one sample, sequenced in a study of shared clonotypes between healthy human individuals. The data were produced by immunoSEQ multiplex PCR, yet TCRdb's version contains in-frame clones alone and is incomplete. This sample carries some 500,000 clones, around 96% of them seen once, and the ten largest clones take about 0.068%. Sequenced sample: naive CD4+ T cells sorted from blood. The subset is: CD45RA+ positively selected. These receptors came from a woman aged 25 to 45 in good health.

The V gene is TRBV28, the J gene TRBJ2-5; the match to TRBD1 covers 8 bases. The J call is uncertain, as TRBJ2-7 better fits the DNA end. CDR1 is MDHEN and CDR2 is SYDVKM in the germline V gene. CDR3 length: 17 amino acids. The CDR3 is CASSSQAGGAPPYEQYF. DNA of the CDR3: TGTGCCAGCAGTTCCCAGGCAGGGGGCGCCCCCCCCTACGAGCAGTACTTC.

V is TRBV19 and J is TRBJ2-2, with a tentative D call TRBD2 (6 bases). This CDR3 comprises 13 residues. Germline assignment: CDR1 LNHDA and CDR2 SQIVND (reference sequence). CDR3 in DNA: TGTGCTGCCGGGACTCGAAACACCGGGGAGCTGTTTTTT. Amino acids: CAAGTRNTGELFF.

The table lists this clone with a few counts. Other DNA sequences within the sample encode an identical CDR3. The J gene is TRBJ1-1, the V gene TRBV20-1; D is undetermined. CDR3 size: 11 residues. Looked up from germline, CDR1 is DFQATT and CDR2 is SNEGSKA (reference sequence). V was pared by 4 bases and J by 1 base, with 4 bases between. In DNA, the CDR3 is TGCAGTGCTATAAGGAACACTGAAGCTTTCTTT. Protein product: CSAIRNTEAFF.

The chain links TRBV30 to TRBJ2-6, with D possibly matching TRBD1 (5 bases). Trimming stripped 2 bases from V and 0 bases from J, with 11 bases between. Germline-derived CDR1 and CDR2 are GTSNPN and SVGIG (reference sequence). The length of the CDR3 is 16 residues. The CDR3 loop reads CAWSTGHNSGANVLTF. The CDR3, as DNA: TGTGCCTGGAGTACCGGACACAACTCTGGGGCCAACGTCCTGACTTTC.

DNA of the CDR3: TGTGCCAGCAGCCCCCGGGACAGGGCGGATCAGCCCCAGCATTTT. Its protein is CASSPRDRADQPQHF. The rearrangement joins TRBV7-8 to TRBJ1-5, with 9 bases that match TRBD1. Germline CDR1 is SGHVS and CDR2 is FQNEAQ. V lost 5 bases, J lost 5 bases, and 7 bases stayed unmatched. CDR3 size: 15 residues.

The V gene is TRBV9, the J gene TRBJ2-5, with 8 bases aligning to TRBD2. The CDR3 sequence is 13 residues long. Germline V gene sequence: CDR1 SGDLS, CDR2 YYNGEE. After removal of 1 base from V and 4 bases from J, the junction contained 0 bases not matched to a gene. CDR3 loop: CASSVRGGETQYF. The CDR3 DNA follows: TGTGCCAGCAGCGTACGGGGGGGAGAGACCCAGTACTTC.

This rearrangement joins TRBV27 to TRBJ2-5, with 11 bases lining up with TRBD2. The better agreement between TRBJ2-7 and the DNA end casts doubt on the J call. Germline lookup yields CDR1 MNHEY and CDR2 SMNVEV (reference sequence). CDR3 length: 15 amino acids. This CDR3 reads CASSSLAGGPYEQYF. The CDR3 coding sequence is TGTGCCAGCAGTTCGTTAGCGGGAGGGCCGTACGAGCAGTACTTC.

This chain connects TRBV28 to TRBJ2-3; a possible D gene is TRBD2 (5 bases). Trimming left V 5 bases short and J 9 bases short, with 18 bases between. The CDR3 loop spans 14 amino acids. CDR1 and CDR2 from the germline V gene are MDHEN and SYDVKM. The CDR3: CASSRTDWKGTQYF. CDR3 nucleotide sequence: TGTGCCAGCAGTCGAACGGACTGGAAGGGAACGCAGTATTTT.

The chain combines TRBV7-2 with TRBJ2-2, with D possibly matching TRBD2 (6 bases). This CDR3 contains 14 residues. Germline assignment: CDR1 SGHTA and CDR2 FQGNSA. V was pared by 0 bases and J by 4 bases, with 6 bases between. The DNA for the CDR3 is TGTGCCAGCAGCTTAGCGGGGGGCACCGGGGAGCTGTTTTTT. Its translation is CASSLAGGTGELFF.

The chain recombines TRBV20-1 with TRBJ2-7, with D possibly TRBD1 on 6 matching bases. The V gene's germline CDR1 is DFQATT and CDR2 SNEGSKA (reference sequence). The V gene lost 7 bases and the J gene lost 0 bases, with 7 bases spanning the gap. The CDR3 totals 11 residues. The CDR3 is CSGGPSYEQYF. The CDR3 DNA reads TGCAGTGGGGGGCCCTCCTACGAGCAGTACTTC.

CDR3: CASSPQTSGITYNEQFF. For the CDR3, the DNA is TGTGCCAGCAGTCCCCAGACTAGCGGCATAACCTACAATGAGCAGTTCTTC. V usage is TRBV28 and J usage is TRBJ2-1, with 9 bases fitting TRBD2. Trimming cost V 5 bases and J 2 bases; bases outside gene matches: 10. CDR1 and CDR2 (germline): MDHEN, SYDVKM. The CDR3 extends over 17 amino acids.

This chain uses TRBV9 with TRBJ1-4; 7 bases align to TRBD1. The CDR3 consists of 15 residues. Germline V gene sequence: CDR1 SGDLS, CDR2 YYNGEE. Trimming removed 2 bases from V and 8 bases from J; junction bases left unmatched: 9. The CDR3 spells CASSVATGNLEKLFF. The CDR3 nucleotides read TGTGCCAGCAGCGTTGCGACAGGGAATCTGGAAAAACTGTTTTTT.

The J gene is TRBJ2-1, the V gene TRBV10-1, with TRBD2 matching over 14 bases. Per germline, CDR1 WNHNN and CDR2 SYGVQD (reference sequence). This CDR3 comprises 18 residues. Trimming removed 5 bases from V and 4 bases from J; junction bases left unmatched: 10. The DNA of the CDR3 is TGCGCCAGCAGTCCCGGGACTAGCGGGAGATCAGCGTACAATGAGCAGTTCTTC. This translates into CASSPGTSGRSAYNEQFF.

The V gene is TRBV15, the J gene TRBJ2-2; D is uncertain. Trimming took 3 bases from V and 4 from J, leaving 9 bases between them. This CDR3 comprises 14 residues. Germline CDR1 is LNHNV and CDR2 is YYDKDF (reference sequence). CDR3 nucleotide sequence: TGTGCCACCAGCAGTAACCAGGTCACCGGGGAGCTGTTTTTT. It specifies CATSSNQVTGELFF.

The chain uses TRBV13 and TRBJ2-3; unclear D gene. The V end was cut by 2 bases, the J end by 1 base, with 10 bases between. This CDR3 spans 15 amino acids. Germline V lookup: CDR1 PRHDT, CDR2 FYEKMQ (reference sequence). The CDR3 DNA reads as TGTGCCAGCAGCTTACCGGCTTCGGGCACAGATACGCAGTATTTT. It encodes CASSLPASGTDTQYF.

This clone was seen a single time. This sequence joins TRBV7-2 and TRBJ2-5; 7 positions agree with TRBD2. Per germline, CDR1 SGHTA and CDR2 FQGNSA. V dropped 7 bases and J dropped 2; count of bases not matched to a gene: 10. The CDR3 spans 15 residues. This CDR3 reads CASTPTGRIQETQYF. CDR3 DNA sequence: TGTGCCAGCACCCCAACCGGGAGGATTCAAGAGACCCAGTACTTC.

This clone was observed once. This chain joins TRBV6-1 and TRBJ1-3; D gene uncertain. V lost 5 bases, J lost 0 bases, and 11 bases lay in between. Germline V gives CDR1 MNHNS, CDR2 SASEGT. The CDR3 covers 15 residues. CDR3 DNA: TGTGCCAGCAGTCGGAATAATTTCTCTGGAAACACCATATATTTT. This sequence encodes CASSRNNFSGNTIYF.

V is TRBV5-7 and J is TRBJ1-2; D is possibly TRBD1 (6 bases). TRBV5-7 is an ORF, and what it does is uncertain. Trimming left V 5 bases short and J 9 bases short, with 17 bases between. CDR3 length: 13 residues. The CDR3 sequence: CASRTRIRGSYTF. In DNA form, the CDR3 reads TGTGCCAGCAGAACCAGAATCAGGGGAAGCTACACCTTC.

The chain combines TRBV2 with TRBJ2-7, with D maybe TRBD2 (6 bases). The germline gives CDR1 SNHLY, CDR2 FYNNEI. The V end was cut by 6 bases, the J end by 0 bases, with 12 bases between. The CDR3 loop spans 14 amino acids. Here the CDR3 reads CASRETRNSYEQYF. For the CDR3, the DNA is TGTGCCAGCAGGGAGACTAGGAACTCCTACGAGCAGTACTTC.

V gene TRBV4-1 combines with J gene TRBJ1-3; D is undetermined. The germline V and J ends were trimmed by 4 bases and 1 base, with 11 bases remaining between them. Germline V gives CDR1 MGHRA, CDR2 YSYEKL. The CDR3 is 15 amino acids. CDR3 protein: CASSRGGLSGNTIYF. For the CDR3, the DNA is TGCGCCAGCAGCCGAGGAGGTTTGTCTGGAAACACCATATATTTT.

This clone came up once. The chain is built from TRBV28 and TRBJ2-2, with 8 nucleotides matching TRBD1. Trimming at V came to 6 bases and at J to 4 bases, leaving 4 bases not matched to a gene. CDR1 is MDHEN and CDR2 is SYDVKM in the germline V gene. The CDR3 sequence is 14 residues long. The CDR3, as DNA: TGTGCCAGCAGGGGGGGACAGGTCACCGGGGAGCTGTTTTTT. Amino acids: CASRGGQVTGELFF.